This T cell receptor beta chain originates from a study of molecular identifiers for immune sequencing clone quantification. Across the whole study: Across replicate runs, RNA obtained from approximately 20,000 or 100,000 naive CD8 cells was divided into five, with four undergoing sequencing.

The sample holds a few counts of this clonotype. Antigen specificity is unknown. TCRdb re-called the PCR reads through MiXCR, storing one row per CDR3 protein. This sample has about 500,000 distinct CDR3 sequences; about 20% occur once, and the top ten carry about 0.84%. Study-wide results and limits: Sizes of highly expanded clones could be underestimated through identical TCRs sharing a barcode. A single cell's spiked Jurkat TCR RNA was reportedly detectable among more than 950,000 naive cells.

The source material was naive CD8+ T cells from blood, with Jurkat cell RNA spiked in. The subset here: FACS-sorted CD8+CD4-CCR7+CD45RA+ naive T cells. The source of this sequence is a human donor in good health. Some libraries in this study had Jurkat cell RNA spiked in.

CDR3 in amino acids: CSVEDRSYEQYF. The CDR3 nucleotides read TGCAGCGTTGAAGATCGTTCCTACGAGCAGTACTTC. This rearrangement joins TRBV29-1 to TRBJ2-7, with D uncertain. The ends were cut back, 0 bases at V and 1 base at J, with 4 bases in the middle. Looked up from germline, CDR1 is SQVTM and CDR2 is ANQGSEA. The CDR3 is 12 amino acids.